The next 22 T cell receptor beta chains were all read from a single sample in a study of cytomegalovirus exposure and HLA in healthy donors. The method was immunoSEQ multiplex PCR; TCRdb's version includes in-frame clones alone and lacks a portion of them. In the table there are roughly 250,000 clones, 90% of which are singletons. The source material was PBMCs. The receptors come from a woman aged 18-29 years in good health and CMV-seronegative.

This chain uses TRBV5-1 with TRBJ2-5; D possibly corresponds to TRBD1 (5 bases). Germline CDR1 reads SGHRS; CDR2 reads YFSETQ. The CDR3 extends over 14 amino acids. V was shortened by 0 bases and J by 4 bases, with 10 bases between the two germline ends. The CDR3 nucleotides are TGCGCCAGCAGCTTGGACAGGCCGCCAGAGACCCAGTACTTC. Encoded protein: CASSLDRPPETQYF.

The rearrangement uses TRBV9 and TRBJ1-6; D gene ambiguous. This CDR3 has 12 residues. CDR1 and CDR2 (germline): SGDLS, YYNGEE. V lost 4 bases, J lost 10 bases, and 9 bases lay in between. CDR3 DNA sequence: TGTGCCAGCAGCCATGGAGGGTCACCCCTCCACTTT. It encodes CASSHGGSPLHF.

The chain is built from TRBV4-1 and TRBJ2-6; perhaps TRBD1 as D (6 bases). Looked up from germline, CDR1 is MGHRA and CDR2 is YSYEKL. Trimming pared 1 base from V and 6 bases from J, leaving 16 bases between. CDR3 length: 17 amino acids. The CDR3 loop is CASSQGRQAGKANVLTF. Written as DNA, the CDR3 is TGCGCCAGCAGCCAAGGAAGACAGGCCGGAAAGGCCAACGTCCTGACTTTC.

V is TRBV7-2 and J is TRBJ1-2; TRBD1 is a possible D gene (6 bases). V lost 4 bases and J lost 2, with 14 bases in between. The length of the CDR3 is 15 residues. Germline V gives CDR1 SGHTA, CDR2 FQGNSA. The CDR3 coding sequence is TGTGCCAGCAGCTGGGGACACAACCCCAACTATGGCTACACCTTC. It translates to CASSWGHNPNYGYTF.

As DNA, the CDR3 is TGTGCCAGCAGTGAAACGGGATTCAGATCCATGAACACTGAAGCTTTCTTT. Translation: CASSETGFRSMNTEAFF. This sequence joins TRBV6-1 and TRBJ1-1; D is undetermined. Germline loops: CDR1 MNHNS, CDR2 SASEGT. The ends were cut back, 2 bases at V and 0 bases at J, with 16 bases in the middle. The CDR3 is 17 amino acids.

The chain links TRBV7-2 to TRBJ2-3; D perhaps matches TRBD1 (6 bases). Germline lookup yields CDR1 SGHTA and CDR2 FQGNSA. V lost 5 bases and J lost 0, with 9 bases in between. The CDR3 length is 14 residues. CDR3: CASSRDTSTDTQYF. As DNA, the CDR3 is TGTGCCAGCAGCCGGGACACCAGCACAGATACGCAGTATTTT.

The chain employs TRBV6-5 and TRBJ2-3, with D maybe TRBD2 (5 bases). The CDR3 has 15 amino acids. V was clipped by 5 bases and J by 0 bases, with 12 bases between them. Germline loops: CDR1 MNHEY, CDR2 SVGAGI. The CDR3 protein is CASSPTGFSTDTQYF. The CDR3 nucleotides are TGTGCCAGCAGTCCGACGGGATTCAGCACAGATACGCAGTATTTT.

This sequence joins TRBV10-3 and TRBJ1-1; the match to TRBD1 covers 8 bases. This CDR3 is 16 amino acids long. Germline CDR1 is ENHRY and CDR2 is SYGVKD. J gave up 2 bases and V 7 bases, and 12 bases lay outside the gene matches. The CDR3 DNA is TGTGCCATCAACAGGAACGACAGGGGCCAAAACACTGAAGCTTTCTTT. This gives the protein CAINRNDRGQNTEAFF.

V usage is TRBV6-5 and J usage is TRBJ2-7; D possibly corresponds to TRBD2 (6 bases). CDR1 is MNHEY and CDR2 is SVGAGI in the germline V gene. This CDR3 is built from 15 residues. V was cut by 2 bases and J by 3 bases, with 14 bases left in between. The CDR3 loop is CASSYGGEARYEQYF. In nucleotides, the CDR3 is TGTGCCAGCAGTTACGGAGGGGAGGCCCGCTACGAGCAGTACTTC.

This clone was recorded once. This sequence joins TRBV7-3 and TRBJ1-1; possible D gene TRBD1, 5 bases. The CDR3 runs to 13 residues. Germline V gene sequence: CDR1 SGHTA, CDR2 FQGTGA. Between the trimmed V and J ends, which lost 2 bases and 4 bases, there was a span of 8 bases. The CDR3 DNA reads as TGTGCCAGCAGCTTAGAAAGGGGCACTGAAGCTTTCTTT. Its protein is CASSLERGTEAFF.

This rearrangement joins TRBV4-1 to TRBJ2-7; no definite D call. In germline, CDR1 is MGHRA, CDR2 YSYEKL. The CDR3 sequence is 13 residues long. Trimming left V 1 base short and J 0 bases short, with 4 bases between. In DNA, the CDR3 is TGCGCCAGCAGCCAAGGGAGCTCCTACGAGCAGTACTTC. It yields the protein CASSQGSSYEQYF.

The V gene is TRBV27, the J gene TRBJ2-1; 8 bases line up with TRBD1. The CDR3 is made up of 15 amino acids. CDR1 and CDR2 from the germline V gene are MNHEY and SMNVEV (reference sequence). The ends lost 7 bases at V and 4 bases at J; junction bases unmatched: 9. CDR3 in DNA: TGTGCCAGCACCACCAGGACAGGGATGTACAATGAGCAGTTCTTC. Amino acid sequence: CASTTRTGMYNEQFF.

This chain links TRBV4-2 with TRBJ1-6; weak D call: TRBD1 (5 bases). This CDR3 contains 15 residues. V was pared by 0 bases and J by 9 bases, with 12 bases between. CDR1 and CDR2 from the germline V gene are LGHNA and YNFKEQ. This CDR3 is CASSQDQGLGSPLHF. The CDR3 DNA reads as TGTGCCAGCAGCCAAGATCAGGGACTGGGTTCACCCCTCCACTTT.

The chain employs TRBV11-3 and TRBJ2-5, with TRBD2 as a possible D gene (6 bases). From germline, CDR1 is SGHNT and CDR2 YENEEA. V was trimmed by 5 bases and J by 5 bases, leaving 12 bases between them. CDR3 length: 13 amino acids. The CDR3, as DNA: TGTGCCAGCAGCCCAAACCGGGGGGAGACCCAGTACTTC. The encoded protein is CASSPNRGETQYF.

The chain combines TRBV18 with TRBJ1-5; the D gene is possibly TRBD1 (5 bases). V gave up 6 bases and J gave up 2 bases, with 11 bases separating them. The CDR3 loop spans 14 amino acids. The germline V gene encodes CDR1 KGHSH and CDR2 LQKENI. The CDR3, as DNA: TGTGCCAGCTCGATTGACAGTGGCAATCAGCCCCAGCATTTT. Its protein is CASSIDSGNQPQHF.

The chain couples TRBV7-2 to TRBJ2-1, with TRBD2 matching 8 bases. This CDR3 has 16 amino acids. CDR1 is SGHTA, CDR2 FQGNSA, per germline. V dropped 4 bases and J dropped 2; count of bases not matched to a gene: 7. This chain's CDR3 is CASSYDGAGAYNEQFF. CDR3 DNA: TGTGCCAGCAGCTACGACGGAGCGGGGGCCTACAATGAGCAGTTCTTC.

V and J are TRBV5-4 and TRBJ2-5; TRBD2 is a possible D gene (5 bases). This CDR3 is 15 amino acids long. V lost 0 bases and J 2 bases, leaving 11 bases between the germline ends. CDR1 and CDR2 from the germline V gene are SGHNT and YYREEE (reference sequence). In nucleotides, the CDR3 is TGTGCCAGCAGCTTGGCTGGGAGTGCACAAGAGACCCAGTACTTC. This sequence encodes CASSLAGSAQETQYF.

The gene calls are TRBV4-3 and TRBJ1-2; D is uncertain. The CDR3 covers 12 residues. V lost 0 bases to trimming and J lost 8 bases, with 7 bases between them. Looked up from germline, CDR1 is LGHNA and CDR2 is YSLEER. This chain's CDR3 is CASSQEAGGYTF. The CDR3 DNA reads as TGCGCCAGCAGCCAAGAGGCGGGGGGCTACACCTTC.

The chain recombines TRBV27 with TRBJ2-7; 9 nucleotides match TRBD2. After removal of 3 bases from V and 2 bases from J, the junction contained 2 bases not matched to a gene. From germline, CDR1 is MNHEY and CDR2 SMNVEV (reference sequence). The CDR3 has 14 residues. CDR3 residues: CASSFSGGTYEQYF. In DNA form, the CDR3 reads TGTGCCAGCAGTTTTAGCGGGGGTACCTACGAGCAGTACTTC.

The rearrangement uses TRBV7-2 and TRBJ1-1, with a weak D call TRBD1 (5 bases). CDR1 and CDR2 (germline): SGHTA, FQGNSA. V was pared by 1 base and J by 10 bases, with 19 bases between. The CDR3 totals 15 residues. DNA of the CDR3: TGTGCCAGCAGCTTAGGGGCAGGGTCTGTTTACGGAGCTTTCTTT. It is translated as CASSLGAGSVYGAFF.

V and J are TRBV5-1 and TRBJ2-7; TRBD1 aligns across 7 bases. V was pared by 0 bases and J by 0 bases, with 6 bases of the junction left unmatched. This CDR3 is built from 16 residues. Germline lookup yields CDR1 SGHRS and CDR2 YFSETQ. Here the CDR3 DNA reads TGCGCCAGCAGCTTGGCCGCCTGGACAGGCTCCTACGAGCAGTACTTC. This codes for CASSLAAWTGSYEQYF.

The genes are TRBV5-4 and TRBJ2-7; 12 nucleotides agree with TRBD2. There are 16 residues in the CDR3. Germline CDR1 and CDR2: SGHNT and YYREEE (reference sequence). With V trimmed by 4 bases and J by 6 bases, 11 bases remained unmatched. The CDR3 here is CASSGTSGGSLPEQYF. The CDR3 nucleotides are TGTGCCAGCAGCGGAACTAGCGGGGGGTCCCTACCCGAGCAGTACTTC.